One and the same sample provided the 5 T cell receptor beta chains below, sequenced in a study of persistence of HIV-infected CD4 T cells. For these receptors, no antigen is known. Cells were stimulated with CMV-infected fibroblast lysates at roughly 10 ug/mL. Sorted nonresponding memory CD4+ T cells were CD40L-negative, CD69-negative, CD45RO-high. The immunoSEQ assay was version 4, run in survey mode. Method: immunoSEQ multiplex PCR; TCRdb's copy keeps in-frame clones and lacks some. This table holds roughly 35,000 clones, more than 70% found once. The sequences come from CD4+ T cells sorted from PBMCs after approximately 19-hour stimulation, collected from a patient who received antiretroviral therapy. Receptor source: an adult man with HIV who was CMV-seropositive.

The CDR3 spells CASSIGAGRNNNQPQHF. The DNA of the CDR3 is TGTGCCAGTAGTATAGGGGCAGGGAGGAATAACAATCAGCCCCAGCATTTT. The chain has TRBV19 and TRBJ1-5; TRBD1 is a possible D gene (5 bases). From germline, CDR1 is LNHDA and CDR2 SQIVND (reference sequence). The length of the CDR3 is 17 residues. V was shortened by 1 base and J by 3 bases, with 16 bases between the two germline ends.

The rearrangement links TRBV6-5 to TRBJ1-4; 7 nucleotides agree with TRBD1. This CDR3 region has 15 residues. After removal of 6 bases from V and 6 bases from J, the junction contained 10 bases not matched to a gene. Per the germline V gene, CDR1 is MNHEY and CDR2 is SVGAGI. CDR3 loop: CASRRGGGTYEKLFF. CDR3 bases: TGTGCCAGCAGGAGAGGAGGGGGCACCTATGAAAAACTGTTTTTT.

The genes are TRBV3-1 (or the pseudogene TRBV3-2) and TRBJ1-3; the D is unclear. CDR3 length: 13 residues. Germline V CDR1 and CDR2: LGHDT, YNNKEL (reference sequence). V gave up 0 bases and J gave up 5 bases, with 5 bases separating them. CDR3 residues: CASSQDRRNTIYF. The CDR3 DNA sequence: TGTGCCAGCAGCCAAGACCGGAGAAACACCATATATTTT.

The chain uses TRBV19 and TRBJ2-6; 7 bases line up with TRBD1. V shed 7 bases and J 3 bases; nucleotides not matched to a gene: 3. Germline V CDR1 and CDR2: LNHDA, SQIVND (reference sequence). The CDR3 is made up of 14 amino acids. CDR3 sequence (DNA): TGTGCCAGTACCGGGACAGATGGGGCCAACGTCCTGACTTTC. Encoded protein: CASTGTDGANVLTF. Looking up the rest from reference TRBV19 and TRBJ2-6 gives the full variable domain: DGGITQSPKYLFRKEGQNVTLSCEQNLNHDAMYWYRQDPGQGLRLIYYSQIVNDFQKGDIAEGYSVSREKKESFPLTVTSAQKNPTAFYLCASTGTDGANVLTFGAGSRLTVL.

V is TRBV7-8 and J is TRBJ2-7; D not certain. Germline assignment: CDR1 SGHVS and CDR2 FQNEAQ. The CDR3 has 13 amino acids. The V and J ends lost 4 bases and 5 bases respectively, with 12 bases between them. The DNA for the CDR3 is TGTGCCAGCAGCTACGAGATAATCCACGAGCAGTACTTC. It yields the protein CASSYEIIHEQYF.